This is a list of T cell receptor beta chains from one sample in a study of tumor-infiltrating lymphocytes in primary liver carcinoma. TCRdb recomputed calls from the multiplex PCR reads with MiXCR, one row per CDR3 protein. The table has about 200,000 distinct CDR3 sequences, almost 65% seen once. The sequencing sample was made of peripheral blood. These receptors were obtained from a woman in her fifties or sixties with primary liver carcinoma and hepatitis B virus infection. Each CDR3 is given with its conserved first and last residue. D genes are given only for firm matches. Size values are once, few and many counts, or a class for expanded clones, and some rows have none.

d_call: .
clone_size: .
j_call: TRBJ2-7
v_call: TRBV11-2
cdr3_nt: TGTGTCAGCAGCTTAGAAACGGGACTTGGAGAACAGTGCTTC
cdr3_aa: CVSSLETGLGEQCF

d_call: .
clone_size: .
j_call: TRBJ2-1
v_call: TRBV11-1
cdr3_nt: TGTGGCAGCTACTTAGTGGGGCTCTTCTCCTACAATAAGCAGTTCTTC
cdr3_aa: CGSYLVGLFSYNKQFF

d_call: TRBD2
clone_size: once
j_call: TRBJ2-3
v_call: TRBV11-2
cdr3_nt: TGTGCTAGCAGCCCCAGCCTAGCGGGAGAGCCTAGCACAGATACGCAGTATTTT
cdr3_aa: CASSPSLAGEPSTDTQYF

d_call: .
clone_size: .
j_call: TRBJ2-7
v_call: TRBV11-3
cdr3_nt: TGTGCCAGCAGCTTAGAGGGCATCTCCTACGAGCAGTACTTC
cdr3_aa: CASSLEGISYEQYF

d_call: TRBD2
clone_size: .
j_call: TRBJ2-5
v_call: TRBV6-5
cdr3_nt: TGTGCCAGCAGCCGCTTCGGTCCGGGACTAGGGGGGTTACTTCAAGAGACCCAGCACTTC
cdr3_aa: CASSRFGPGLGGLLQETQHF

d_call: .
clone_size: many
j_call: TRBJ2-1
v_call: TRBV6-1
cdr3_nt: TGTGCCAGCAGTCTCCGGACCCCCGGGCTAGCGCGGATTCCCACGCATGACAATGAGCAGTTCTTC
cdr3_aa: CASSLRTPGLARIPTHDNEQFF

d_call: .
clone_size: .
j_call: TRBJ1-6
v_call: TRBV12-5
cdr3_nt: TGTGCTAGTGATTACATCTCCCAGGCAGAGGCCGGGAATTCACCCCTCCACTTT
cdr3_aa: CASDYISQAEAGNSPLHF

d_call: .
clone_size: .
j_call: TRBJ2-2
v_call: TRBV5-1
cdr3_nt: TGCGCCAGCAGCATGGGGGGTTTAAACACCGGGGAGCTGTTTTTT
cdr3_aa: CASSMGGLNTGELFF

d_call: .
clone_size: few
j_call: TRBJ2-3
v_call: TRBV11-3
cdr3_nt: TGTGCCAGTAGCCCCTGGCAGGGAGATACGCAGTATTTT
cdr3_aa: CASSPWQGDTQYF

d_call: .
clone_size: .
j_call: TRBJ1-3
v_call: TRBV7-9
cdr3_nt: TGTGCCAGCAGCGCCACCACATGGGCTGGAAACACCATATATTTT
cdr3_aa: CASSATTWAGNTIYF

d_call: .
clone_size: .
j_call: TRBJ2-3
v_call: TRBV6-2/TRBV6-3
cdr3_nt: TGTGCCAGCAGTTACGTTGACGTGGTTACGCAGTATTTT
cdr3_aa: CASSYVDVVTQYF

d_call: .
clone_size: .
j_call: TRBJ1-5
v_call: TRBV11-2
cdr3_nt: TGTGCCAGCAGCGATGACACGGATCAGCCCCAGCATTTT
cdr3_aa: CASSDDTDQPQHF

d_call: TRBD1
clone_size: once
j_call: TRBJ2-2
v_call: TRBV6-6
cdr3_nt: TGTGCCAGCAACTACACAGCGGATCCGGGACAGATGGCAAACACCTGGGAGCTGTTTTTT
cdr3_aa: CASNYTADPGQMANTWELFF

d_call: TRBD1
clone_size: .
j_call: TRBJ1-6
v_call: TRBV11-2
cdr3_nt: TGTGCCAGCAGCTCCAGGGACAGGGAAAGGTCACCCCTCCACTTT
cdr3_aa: CASSSRDRERSPLHF

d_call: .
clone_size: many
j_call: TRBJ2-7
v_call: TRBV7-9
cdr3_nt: TGTGCCAGCAGCTTAAACAGGGTCCACGAGCAGTACTTC
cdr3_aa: CASSLNRVHEQYF

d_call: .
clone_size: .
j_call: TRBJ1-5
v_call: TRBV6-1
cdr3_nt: TGTGCCAGCAATGCCAATGGGAAATATGGCAATCAGCCCCAGCATTTT
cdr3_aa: CASNANGKYGNQPQHF

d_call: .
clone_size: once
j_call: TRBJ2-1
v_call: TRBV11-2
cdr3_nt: TGTGCCTGCAGCCGGACAGACAATGAGCGGTTCTTC
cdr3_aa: CACSRTDNERFF

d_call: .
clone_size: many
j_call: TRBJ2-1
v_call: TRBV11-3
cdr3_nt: TGTGCCAGCAGCGAAGAACGGGATCCGGGAGAGGGTGAGCAGTTCTTC
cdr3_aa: CASSEERDPGEGEQFF

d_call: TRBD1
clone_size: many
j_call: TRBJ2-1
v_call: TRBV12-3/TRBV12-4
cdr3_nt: TGTGCCAGCAGCTCTGGACAGGGGGCGATCAATGAGCAGTTCTTC
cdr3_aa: CASSSGQGAINEQFF

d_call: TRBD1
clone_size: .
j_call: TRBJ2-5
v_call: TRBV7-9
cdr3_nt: TGTGCCAGCAGCTCCCGGGACAGGGAGAAAGAGACCCAGTACTTC
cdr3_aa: CASSSRDREKETQYF

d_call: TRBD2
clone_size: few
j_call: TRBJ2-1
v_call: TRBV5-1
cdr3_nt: TGCGCCAGCAGCTCGACGCTAGCGGGAGCGGGTAAGGATGAGCAGTTCTTC
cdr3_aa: CASSSTLAGAGKDEQFF

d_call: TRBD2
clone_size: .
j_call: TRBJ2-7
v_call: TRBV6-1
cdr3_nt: TGTGCCAGCTCCCGGAAGGGACTAGCGCCATCCTACGAGCAGTACTTC
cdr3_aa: CASSRKGLAPSYEQYF

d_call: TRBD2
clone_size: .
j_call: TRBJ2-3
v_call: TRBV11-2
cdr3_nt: TGTATCAGCAGCTTACTGGGACTAGCGACTAGCACAGATACGCAGTATTTT
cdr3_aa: CISSLLGLATSTDTQYF

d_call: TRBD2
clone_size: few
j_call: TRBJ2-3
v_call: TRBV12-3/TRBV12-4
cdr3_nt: TGTGCCGGCAGTTTAGCCCGACGTGGACTAGCGGGCCCTAGCACAGATACGCAGTATTTT
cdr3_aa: CAGSLARRGLAGPSTDTQYF

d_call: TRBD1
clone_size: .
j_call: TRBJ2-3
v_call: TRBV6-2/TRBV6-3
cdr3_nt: TGTGCCAGCAGAGACGGACAGGGGGGGTCAGATACGCAGTATTTT
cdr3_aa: CASRDGQGGSDTQYF

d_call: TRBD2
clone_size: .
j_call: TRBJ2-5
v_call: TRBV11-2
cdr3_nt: TGTGCCAGCAGCTACTTCCGTGGTAGCGGGAAGGAGACCCAGTACTTC
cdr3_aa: CASSYFRGSGKETQYF

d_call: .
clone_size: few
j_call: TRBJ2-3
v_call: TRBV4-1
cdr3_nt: TGCGCCAGCAGCCAAACTAGCACAGATACGCAGTATTTT
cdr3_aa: CASSQTSTDTQYF

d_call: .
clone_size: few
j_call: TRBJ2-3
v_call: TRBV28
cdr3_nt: TGTGCCAGCGGGGGTGCGGGGATGGATACGCAGTATTTT
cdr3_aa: CASGGAGMDTQYF

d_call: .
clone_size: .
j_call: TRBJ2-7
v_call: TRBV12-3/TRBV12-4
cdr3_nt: TGTGCCAGCAGTTTGGGGCAGGGGGGTTTATACGAGCAGTACTTC
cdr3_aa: CASSLGQGGLYEQYF

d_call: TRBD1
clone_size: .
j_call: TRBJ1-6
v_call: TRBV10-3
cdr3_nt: TGTGCCATCAGCTTGGGACAGGGCAGCGCTTCACCCCTCCACTTT
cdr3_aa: CAISLGQGSASPLHF

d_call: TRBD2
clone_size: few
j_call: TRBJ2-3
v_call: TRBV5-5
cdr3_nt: TGTGCCAGCAGTCAGGGACTAGCGGGAGGGCCAGTAGATACGCAGTATTTT
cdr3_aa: CASSQGLAGGPVDTQYF

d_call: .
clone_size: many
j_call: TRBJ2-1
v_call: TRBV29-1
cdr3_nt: TGCAGCGTTCCGGATGAGCAGTTCTTC
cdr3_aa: CSVPDEQFF

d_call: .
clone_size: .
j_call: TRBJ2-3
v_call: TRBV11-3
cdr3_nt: TGTACCAGCAGTCCGGCACTCGAAGATACGCAGTATTTT
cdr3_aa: CTSSPALEDTQYF

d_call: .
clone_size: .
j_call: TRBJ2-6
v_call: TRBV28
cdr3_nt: TGTGTCAGCAGTTTCGGGTGGAGATCTGGGGCCAACGTCCTGACTTTC
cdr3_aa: CVSSFGWRSGANVLTF

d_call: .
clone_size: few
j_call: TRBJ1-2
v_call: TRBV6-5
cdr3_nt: TGTGCCAGCAGTTACTTGGGGGGTTCTAAGGGCTACACCTTC
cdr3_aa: CASSYLGGSKGYTF

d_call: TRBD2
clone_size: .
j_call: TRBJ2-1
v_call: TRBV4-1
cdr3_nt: TGCGCCAGCAGCGGGGGACTAGCGGGATTATATCACCGGTACAATGAGCAGTTATTC
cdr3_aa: CASSGGLAGLYHRYNEQLF

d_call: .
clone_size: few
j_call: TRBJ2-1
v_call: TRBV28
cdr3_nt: TGTGCCAGCAGTTTACCATGGGGCCAGCCCGGGTCCTACAATGAGCAGTTCTTC
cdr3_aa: CASSLPWGQPGSYNEQFF

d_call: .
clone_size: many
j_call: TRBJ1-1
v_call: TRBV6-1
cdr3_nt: TGTGCCAGCAGTGAACCCAGGAACACTGAAGCTTTCTTT
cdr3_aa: CASSEPRNTEAFF

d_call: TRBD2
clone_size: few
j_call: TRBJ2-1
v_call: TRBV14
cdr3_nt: TGTGCCAGCAGCGAAGCGGGAGGGCCAAATGAGCAGTTCTTC
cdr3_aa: CASSEAGGPNEQFF

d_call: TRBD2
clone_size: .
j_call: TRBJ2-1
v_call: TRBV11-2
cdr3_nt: TGTGCCAGCAGCTTTGATGGCGGGAGGACTTCTGAGCAGTTCTTC
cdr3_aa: CASSFDGGRTSEQFF

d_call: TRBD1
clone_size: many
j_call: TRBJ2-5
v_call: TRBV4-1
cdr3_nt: TGCGCCAGCAGCCAAGAAGGGACAGGGGGGGAGACCCAGTACTTC
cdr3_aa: CASSQEGTGGETQYF

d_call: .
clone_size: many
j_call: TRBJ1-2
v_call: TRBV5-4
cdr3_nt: TGTGCCAGCAGCTCCCCCCCGGACGGTTATGGCTACACCTTC
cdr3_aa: CASSSPPDGYGYTF

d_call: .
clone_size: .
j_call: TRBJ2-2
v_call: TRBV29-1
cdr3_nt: TGCAGCGTTGGACCTGGGGCGAGTAGCACCGGGGAGCTGTTTTTT
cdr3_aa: CSVGPGASSTGELFF

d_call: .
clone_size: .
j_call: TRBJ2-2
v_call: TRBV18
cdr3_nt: TGTGCCAGCTCACCACCGGGAGGAAACACCGGGGAGCAGTTTTTT
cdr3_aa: CASSPPGGNTGEQFF

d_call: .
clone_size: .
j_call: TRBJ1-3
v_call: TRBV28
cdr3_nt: TGTGCCACACGAGGACAGAACTCTGGAAACACCATATATTTT
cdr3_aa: CATRGQNSGNTIYF

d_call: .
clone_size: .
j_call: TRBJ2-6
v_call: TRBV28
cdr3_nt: TGTGCCAGCAGTTTTTTCGGGGGTGACGGGGCCAACGTCCTGACTTTC
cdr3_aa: CASSFFGGDGANVLTF

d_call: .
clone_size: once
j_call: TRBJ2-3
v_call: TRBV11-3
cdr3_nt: TGTGCCAGCAACCCTAACAGCGGACACACAGATACGCAGTATTTT
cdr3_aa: CASNPNSGHTDTQYF

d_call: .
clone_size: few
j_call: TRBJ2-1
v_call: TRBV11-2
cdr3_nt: TGTGCCAGCAGCTTAGGCAGGGACACACAACCCGAGCAGTTCTTC
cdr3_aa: CASSLGRDTQPEQFF

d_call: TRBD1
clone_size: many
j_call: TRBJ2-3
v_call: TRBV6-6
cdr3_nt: TGTGCCAGTAGGGGACAGGGGGGTACAGATACGCAGTATTTT
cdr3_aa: CASRGQGGTDTQYF

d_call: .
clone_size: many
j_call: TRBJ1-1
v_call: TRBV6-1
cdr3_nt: TGTGCCAGCACCGTGCAGCAGAACACTGAAGCTTTCTTT
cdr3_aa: CASTVQQNTEAFF

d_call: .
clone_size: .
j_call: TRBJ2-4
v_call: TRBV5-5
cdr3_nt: TGTGCCAGCAGCTTGGAGTTCGGGAGCATAAGGACGCTAACCAAAAACATCCAGTACTTC
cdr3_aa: CASSLEFGSIRTLTKNIQYF

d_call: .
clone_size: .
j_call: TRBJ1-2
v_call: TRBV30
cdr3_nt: TGTGCCTGGAGTGTGATAGGGACCTCAACCTATGGCTACACCTTC
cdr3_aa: CAWSVIGTSTYGYTF

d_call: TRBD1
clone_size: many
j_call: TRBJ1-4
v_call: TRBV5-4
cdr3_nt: TGTGCCAGCAGCCCAGGACAGGGTGGGAGTGAAAAACTGTTTTTT
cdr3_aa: CASSPGQGGSEKLFF

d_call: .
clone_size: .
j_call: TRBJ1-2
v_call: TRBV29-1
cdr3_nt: TGTAGCGACCTCCGGAACACATTACCCCATGGCTACACCTTC
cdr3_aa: CSDLRNTLPHGYTF

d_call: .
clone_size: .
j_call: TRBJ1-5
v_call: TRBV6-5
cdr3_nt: TGTGCCAGCAGTTACTCGAGGGCAGCGGGCCGGCATTTT
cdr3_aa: CASSYSRAAGRHF

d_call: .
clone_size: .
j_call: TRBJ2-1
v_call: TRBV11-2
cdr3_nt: TGTGCCAGCAACTTTGAGGGCTGGGGAAACAATGAGGAGTTCTTC
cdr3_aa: CASNFEGWGNNEEFF

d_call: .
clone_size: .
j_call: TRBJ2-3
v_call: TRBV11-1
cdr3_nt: TGTGTCAGCAGCCTCTGCGGCCGCGCAGGGGTGCTTGCAGATACGCAGTATTTT
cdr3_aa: CVSSLCGRAGVLADTQYF

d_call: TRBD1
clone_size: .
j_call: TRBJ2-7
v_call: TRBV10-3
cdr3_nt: TGTGCCACCAGGGCCGGGACAGGCGCCTCATACGAGCAGTACTTC
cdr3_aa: CATRAGTGASYEQYF

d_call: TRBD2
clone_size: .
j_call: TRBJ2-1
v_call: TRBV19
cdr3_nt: TGTGCCAGTAGTAAGACCAGCGGGAGGGGGGGCAATGAGCAGTTCTTC
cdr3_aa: CASSKTSGRGGNEQFF